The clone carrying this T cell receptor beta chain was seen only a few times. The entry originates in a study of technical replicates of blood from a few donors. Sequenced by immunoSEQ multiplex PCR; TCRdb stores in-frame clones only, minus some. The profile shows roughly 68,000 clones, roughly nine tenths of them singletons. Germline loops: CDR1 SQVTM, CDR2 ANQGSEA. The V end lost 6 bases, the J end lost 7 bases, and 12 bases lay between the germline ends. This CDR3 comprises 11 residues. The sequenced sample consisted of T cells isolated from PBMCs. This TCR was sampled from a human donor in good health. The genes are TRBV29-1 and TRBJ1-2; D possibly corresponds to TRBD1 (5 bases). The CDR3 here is CSVGGSGGYTF. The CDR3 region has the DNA TGCAGCGTCGGGGGATCGGGTGGCTACACCTTC.